These T cell receptor beta chains were read from a single sample in a study of human T cells and chemical hapten exposure. TCRdb reprocessed the RACE reads with MiXCR, giving one entry per CDR3 protein. Among 190,000 or so distinct CDR3 sequences, just under 30% were seen once, and the ten largest hold under 3%. Sequencing was performed on whole blood, taken in connection with sensitization to the hapten diphenylcyclopropenone (DPC). The source of these receptors is a woman younger than 45 with alopecia areata. Some clones in this sample may be carry-over from other donors' samples. Both conserved end residues are part of each CDR3. The D gene is left open where the match is weak. Clone size is shown for a subset of rows, as once, few, many or a class of expanded clone.

V gene,J gene,clone size,D gene,CDR3 protein,CDR3 DNA
TRBV2,TRBJ1-1,-,-,CASSPSRIMNTEAFF,TGTGCCAGCAGCCCCAGCAGGATCATGAACACTGAAGCTTTCTTT
TRBV18,TRBJ1-4,-,-,CASSLSTGSEKLFF,TGTGCCAGCTCACTATCTACGGGAAGTGAAAAACTGTTTTTT
TRBV4-3,TRBJ1-2,-,-,CASSQVSGTYGYTF,TGCGCCAGCAGCCAAGTTTCCGGCACCTATGGCTACACCTTC
TRBV9,TRBJ1-5,few,TRBD1,CASSVGTGTSQPQHF,TGTGCCAGCAGCGTAGGGACAGGGACGAGTCAGCCCCAGCATTTT
TRBV28,TRBJ2-3,many,-,CASADEKGPTDTQYF,TGTGCCAGCGCAGATGAAAAGGGCCCTACAGATACGCAGTATTTT
TRBV30,TRBJ2-2,-,TRBD1,CACGQGDTGELFF,TGTGCCTGTGGACAGGGTGACACCGGGGAGCTGTTTTTT
TRBV29-1,TRBJ1-5,-,-,CSVSWAVPQPQHF,TGCAGCGTTTCGTGGGCAGTTCCTCAGCCCCAGCATTTT
TRBV28,TRBJ2-5,-,-,CASSFTRGDETQYF,TGTGCCAGCAGTTTCACGAGGGGTGATGAGACCCAGTACTTC
TRBV2,TRBJ2-3,-,TRBD2,CASTPGLGPADTQYF,TGTGCCAGCACTCCAGGACTAGGCCCAGCAGATACGCAGTATTTT
TRBV2,TRBJ2-7,-,-,CATEPSSGLPGIYEQYF,TGTGCCACGGAACCCTCCTCTGGACTTCCGGGGATCTACGAGCAGTACTTC
TRBV10-3,TRBJ1-2,-,-,CAISQAATATYGYTF,TGTGCCATCTCGCAGGCGGCGACAGCAACGTATGGCTACACCTTC
TRBV29-1,TRBJ2-1,-,TRBD2,CSVTLAGDEQFF,TGCAGCGTGACCCTAGCGGGAGACGAGCAGTTCTTC
TRBV11-1,TRBJ2-7,-,-,CASSLAVGYEQYF,TGTGCCAGCAGCCTAGCCGTGGGATACGAGCAGTACTTC
TRBV20-1,TRBJ1-2,-,-,CSASGEGYGYGYTF,TGCAGTGCTAGTGGGGAGGGTTATGGCTATGGCTACACCTTC
TRBV5-1,TRBJ2-7,few,-,CASSLAETANYEQYF,TGCGCCAGCAGCTTGGCCGAGACAGCGAACTACGAGCAGTACTTC
TRBV18,TRBJ1-5,many,TRBD1,CASSPGQGSQPQHF,TGTGCCAGCTCACCGGGACAGGGAAGTCAGCCCCAGCATTTT